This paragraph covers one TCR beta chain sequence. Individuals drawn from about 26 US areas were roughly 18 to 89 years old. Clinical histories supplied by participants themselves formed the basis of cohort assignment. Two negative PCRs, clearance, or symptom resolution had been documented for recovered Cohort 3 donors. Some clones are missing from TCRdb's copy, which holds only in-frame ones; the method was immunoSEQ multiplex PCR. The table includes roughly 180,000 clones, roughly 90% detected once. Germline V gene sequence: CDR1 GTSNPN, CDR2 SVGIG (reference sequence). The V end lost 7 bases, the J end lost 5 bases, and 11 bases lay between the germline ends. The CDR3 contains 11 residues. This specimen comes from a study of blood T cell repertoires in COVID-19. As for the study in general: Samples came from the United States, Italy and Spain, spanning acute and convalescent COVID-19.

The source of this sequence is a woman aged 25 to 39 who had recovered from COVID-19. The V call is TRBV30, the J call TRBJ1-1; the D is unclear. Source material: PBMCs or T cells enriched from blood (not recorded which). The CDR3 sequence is CASEAGTEAFF. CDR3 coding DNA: TGTGCCTCCGAGGCGGGGACTGAAGCTTTCTTT. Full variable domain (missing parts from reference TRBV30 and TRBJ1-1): SQTIHQWPATLVQPVGSPLSLECTVEGTSNPNLYWYRQAAGRGLQLLFYSVGIGQISSEVPQNLSASRPQDRQFILSSKKLLLSDSGFYLCASEAGTEAFFGQGTRLTVV.